Listed below are T cell receptor beta chains from one sample, sequenced in a study of T cell changes during pregnancy in multiple sclerosis. Assay used: immunoSEQ multiplex PCR; TCRdb lists only in-frame clones, some missing. The sample contains around 130,000 clones, under 95% of which appear only once. Sequences were derived from peripheral blood, sampled before pregnancy. Receptors originate from a female donor with multiple sclerosis, enrolled in a pregnancy study. The CDR3 runs from the conserved cysteine through the conserved F or W. A D gene is named only where the DNA matches it firmly. Not every row has a clone size; where given, it reads once, few, many or a size class.

clone size: .
J gene: TRBJ2-3
D gene: TRBD2
V gene: TRBV19
CDR3 protein: CASTRSGGGGTDTQYF
CDR3 DNA: TGTGCCAGTACCAGGTCGGGGGGGGGTGGGACAGATACGCAGTATTTT

clone size: .
J gene: TRBJ1-1
D gene: .
V gene: TRBV4-1
CDR3 protein: CASSQDPHRPMNTEAFF
CDR3 DNA: TGCGCCAGCAGCCAAGATCCACACAGACCCATGAACACTGAAGCTTTCTTT

clone size: once
J gene: TRBJ2-5
D gene: TRBD2
V gene: TRBV14
CDR3 protein: CASSQGTSGYQETQYF
CDR3 DNA: TGTGCCAGCAGCCAAGGGACTAGCGGGTACCAAGAGACCCAGTACTTC

clone size: .
J gene: TRBJ2-7
D gene: TRBD1
V gene: TRBV30
CDR3 protein: CAWNPDRVAYEQYF
CDR3 DNA: TGTGCCTGGAACCCGGACAGGGTGGCCTACGAGCAGTACTTC

clone size: .
J gene: TRBJ2-7
D gene: TRBD2
V gene: TRBV29-1
CDR3 protein: CSVEDITGVAGHGEQYF
CDR3 DNA: TGCAGCGTTGAAGATATTACCGGAGTAGCGGGACACGGCGAGCAGTACTTC

clone size: .
J gene: TRBJ1-3
D gene: .
V gene: TRBV5-1
CDR3 protein: CASSRGQGNTIYF
CDR3 DNA: TGCGCCAGCAGTCGCGGACAGGGAAACACCATATATTTT

clone size: .
J gene: TRBJ2-1
D gene: .
V gene: TRBV7-9
CDR3 protein: CASMSTASYNEQFF
CDR3 DNA: TGTGCCAGCATGTCGACAGCGTCCTACAATGAGCAGTTCTTC

clone size: .
J gene: TRBJ1-2
D gene: .
V gene: TRBV30
CDR3 protein: CAWTTARGYTF
CDR3 DNA: TGTGCCTGGACAACAGCAAGGGGCTACACCTTC

clone size: .
J gene: TRBJ2-3
D gene: TRBD2
V gene: TRBV19
CDR3 protein: CASSIEVAGGPDTQYF
CDR3 DNA: TGTGCCAGTAGTATAGAAGTAGCGGGAGGGCCGGATACGCAGTATTTT

clone size: .
J gene: TRBJ2-6
D gene: TRBD1
V gene: TRBV30
CDR3 protein: CAWSTGGTGANVLTF
CDR3 DNA: TGTGCCTGGAGCACAGGGGGCACGGGGGCCAACGTCCTGACTTTC

clone size: few
J gene: TRBJ1-1
D gene: TRBD1
V gene: TRBV5-4
CDR3 protein: CASSLEQGVPEAFF
CDR3 DNA: TGTGCCAGCAGCTTGGAACAGGGGGTCCCTGAAGCTTTCTTT

clone size: .
J gene: TRBJ2-7
D gene: .
V gene: TRBV19
CDR3 protein: CASSSAYEQYF
CDR3 DNA: TGTGCCAGCTCGTCCGCCTACGAGCAGTACTTC

clone size: .
J gene: TRBJ2-1
D gene: TRBD2
V gene: TRBV25-1
CDR3 protein: CASSVTSGGDVYNEQFF
CDR3 DNA: TGTGCCAGCAGTGTTACTAGCGGGGGGGATGTGTACAATGAGCAGTTCTTC

clone size: .
J gene: TRBJ1-2
D gene: TRBD1
V gene: TRBV5-6
CDR3 protein: CASSPDRGEYGYTF
CDR3 DNA: TGTGCCAGCAGTCCCGACAGGGGGGAATATGGCTACACCTTC

clone size: once
J gene: TRBJ2-7
D gene: .
V gene: TRBV15
CDR3 protein: CATSRDPGRHEQYF
CDR3 DNA: TGTGCCACCAGCAGAGATCCAGGGCGGCACGAGCAGTACTTC

clone size: .
J gene: TRBJ1-3
D gene: TRBD1
V gene: TRBV9
CDR3 protein: CASSPVSSDRAGNTIYF
CDR3 DNA: TGTGCCAGCAGCCCAGTGAGTTCGGACAGGGCGGGAAACACCATATATTTT

clone size: .
J gene: TRBJ2-5
D gene: TRBD2
V gene: TRBV2
CDR3 protein: CASRGGPGLQETQYF
CDR3 DNA: TGTGCCAGCAGGGGGGGTCCGGGACTACAAGAGACCCAGTACTTC

clone size: .
J gene: TRBJ1-1
D gene: .
V gene: TRBV6-6
CDR3 protein: CASSSGQYTEAFF
CDR3 DNA: TGTGCCAGCAGCTCAGGACAGTACACTGAAGCTTTCTTT

clone size: .
J gene: TRBJ1-5
D gene: TRBD1
V gene: TRBV7-6
CDR3 protein: CASSLGGGTGTRQPQHF
CDR3 DNA: TGTGCCAGCAGCTTAGGGGGAGGGACAGGGACTAGGCAGCCCCAGCATTTT

clone size: .
J gene: TRBJ2-7
D gene: .
V gene: TRBV12-2
CDR3 protein: CASRLSSASEQYF
CDR3 DNA: TGTGCAAGTCGCTTGAGTTCTGCCTCCGAGCAGTACTTC

clone size: .
J gene: TRBJ1-5
D gene: .
V gene: TRBV19
CDR3 protein: CASSTGQRESAQHF
CDR3 DNA: TGTGCCAGTAGTACCGGACAGAGGGAGTCGGCCCAGCATTTT

clone size: .
J gene: TRBJ1-2
D gene: .
V gene: TRBV6-6
CDR3 protein: CWVGGYTF
CDR3 DNA: TGTTGGGTGGGCGGCTACACCTTC

clone size: .
J gene: TRBJ2-3
D gene: .
V gene: TRBV5-1
CDR3 protein: CASSSTGESTDTQYF
CDR3 DNA: TGCGCCAGCAGCTCGACAGGAGAGAGCACAGATACGCAGTATTTT

clone size: .
J gene: TRBJ1-2
D gene: TRBD1
V gene: TRBV10-3
CDR3 protein: CAISDREGGYTF
CDR3 DNA: TGTGCCATTTCTGACAGGGAAGGGGGCTACACCTTC

clone size: .
J gene: TRBJ2-3
D gene: .
V gene: TRBV27
CDR3 protein: CASSFPGLPDKYF
CDR3 DNA: TGTGCCAGCAGTTTTCCCGGACTACCGGATAAGTATTTT

clone size: .
J gene: TRBJ2-5
D gene: TRBD1
V gene: TRBV19
CDR3 protein: CASSIRQGQETQYF
CDR3 DNA: TGTGCCAGTAGTATACGACAGGGCCAAGAGACCCAGTACTTC

clone size: .
J gene: TRBJ1-5
D gene: TRBD1
V gene: TRBV30
CDR3 protein: CALNRGNQPQHF
CDR3 DNA: TGTGCCTTAAACAGGGGAAATCAGCCCCAGCATTTT

clone size: .
J gene: TRBJ2-1
D gene: TRBD2
V gene: TRBV19
CDR3 protein: CASSLAGGHNEQFF
CDR3 DNA: TGTGCCAGCTCACTAGCGGGAGGTCATAATGAGCAGTTCTTC

clone size: .
J gene: TRBJ2-1
D gene: TRBD2
V gene: TRBV27
CDR3 protein: CASSLSKTSGVNEQFF
CDR3 DNA: TGTGCCAGCAGTTTATCGAAAACTAGCGGGGTCAATGAGCAGTTCTTC

clone size: .
J gene: TRBJ2-1
D gene: .
V gene: TRBV27
CDR3 protein: CASSPSSTIAGHNEQFF
CDR3 DNA: TGTGCCAGCAGTCCCTCCTCGACTATAGCCGGACACAATGAGCAGTTCTTC

clone size: .
J gene: TRBJ2-1
D gene: TRBD2
V gene: TRBV5-1
CDR3 protein: CASSPGLAAAYNEQFF
CDR3 DNA: TGCGCCAGCAGCCCCGGACTAGCGGCGGCCTACAATGAGCAGTTCTTC

clone size: .
J gene: TRBJ2-5
D gene: .
V gene: TRBV27
CDR3 protein: CASSLQAREETQYF
CDR3 DNA: TGTGCCAGCAGTTTACAGGCGCGGGAAGAGACCCAGTACTTC

clone size: .
J gene: TRBJ1-1
D gene: TRBD1
V gene: TRBV18
CDR3 protein: CASSPATGSPEAFF
CDR3 DNA: TGTGCCAGCTCACCAGCGACAGGGTCCCCTGAAGCTTTCTTT

clone size: .
J gene: TRBJ2-7
D gene: TRBD2
V gene: TRBV27
CDR3 protein: CASRWTTSGNTYEQYF
CDR3 DNA: TGTGCCAGCAGATGGACGACTAGCGGGAACACCTACGAGCAGTACTTC

clone size: .
J gene: TRBJ2-3
D gene: .
V gene: TRBV28
CDR3 protein: CASSLPGRSTDTQYF
CDR3 DNA: TGTGCCAGCAGCCTGCCGGGGAGGAGCACAGATACGCAGTATTTT

clone size: .
J gene: TRBJ1-6
D gene: .
V gene: TRBV19
CDR3 protein: CASSVHRSSYNSPLHF
CDR3 DNA: TGTGCCAGTAGTGTTCACAGGAGCTCCTATAATTCACCCCTCCACTTT

clone size: .
J gene: TRBJ2-7
D gene: TRBD2
V gene: TRBV6-5
CDR3 protein: CASSYLGGTSYEQYF
CDR3 DNA: TGTGCCAGCAGTTACCTGGGGGGGACTTCCTACGAGCAGTACTTC

clone size: .
J gene: TRBJ2-1
D gene: TRBD2
V gene: TRBV4-2
CDR3 protein: CASSQDSGVYNEQFF
CDR3 DNA: TGTGCCAGCAGCCAAGATAGCGGGGTGTACAATGAGCAGTTCTTC

clone size: .
J gene: TRBJ2-3
D gene: TRBD2
V gene: TRBV19
CDR3 protein: CASSDSGRNTQYF
CDR3 DNA: TGTGCCAGTAGTGATAGCGGGAGGAATACGCAGTATTTT